A selection of T cell receptor beta chains follows, all from one sample in a study of CD8+CD57+ T cells in acquired aplastic anemia. TCRdb redid the calling of the reads with MiXCR, one entry per CDR3 protein. The sample has 150,000 to 200,000 distinct CDR3 sequences; roughly 48% are singletons. The sample was sorted CD4+, CD8+, or CD8+CD57+ T cells (not recorded which) from PBMCs. Source of these receptors: a human donor with aplastic anemia. Each CDR3 is given with its conserved first and last residue. The D gene is left open where the match is weak. A row's size may be missing; if present it is once, few, many or a size class.

clone size	D gene	V gene	J gene	CDR3 protein	CDR3 DNA
many	TRBD1	TRBV24-1	TRBJ1-5	CATSGPTGASNQPQHF	TGTGCCACCAGTGGCCCAACAGGGGCTAGCAATCAGCCCCAGCATTTT
-	-	TRBV19	TRBJ1-1	CASSNRNTEAFF	TGTGCCAGTAGTAACAGGAACACTGAAGCTTTCTTT
-	-	TRBV7-9	TRBJ1-2	CASSLTGSVHYGYTF	TGTGCCAGCAGCCTCACAGGGTCTGTTCACTATGGCTACACCTTC
-	-	TRBV19	TRBJ1-6	CASGIESSPLHF	TGTGCCAGTGGTATAGAAAGCTCACCCCTCCACTTT
few	-	TRBV10-3	TRBJ1-3	CAISESAGSGNTIYF	TGTGCCATCAGTGAGTCTGCGGGCTCTGGAAACACCATATATTTT
-	-	TRBV10-3	TRBJ2-7	CAISDSSYEQYF	TGTGCCATCAGTGACAGTTCCTACGAGCAGTACTTC
once	-	TRBV19	TRBJ1-2	CASRAGSYGYTF	TGTGCCAGTCGAGCGGGCAGCTATGGCTACACCTTC
many	TRBD1	TRBV10-3	TRBJ1-2	CASSESGQAPLGYGYTF	TGTGCCAGCAGTGAGTCGGGACAGGCGCCTTTGGGCTATGGCTACACCTTC
many	-	TRBV27	TRBJ2-1	CASSSSNEQFF	TGTGCCAGCAGTTCCTCCAATGAGCAGTTCTTC
many	-	TRBV3-1	TRBJ1-2	CASSQAGSYGYTF	TGTGCCAGCAGCCAGGCGGGGAGCTATGGCTACACCTTC
many	-	TRBV11-2	TRBJ1-3	CASRPSDSGNTIYF	TGTGCCAGCAGGCCGTCCGACTCTGGAAACACCATATATTTT
once	-	TRBV4-3	TRBJ2-7	CASSLLFYEQYF	TGCGCCAGCAGCCTTTTATTCTACGAGCAGTACTTC
many	TRBD1	TRBV5-4	TRBJ1-6	CASSAGQDGSPLHF	TGTGCCAGCAGCGCGGGACAGGATGGTTCACCCCTCCACTTT
-	TRBD2	TRBV10-3	TRBJ2-3	CAISESGLAGALSTDTQYF	TGTGCCATCAGTGAGTCGGGGTTAGCGGGGGCGCTGAGCACAGATACGCAGTATTTT
many	TRBD2	TRBV9	TRBJ2-3	CASSPLAGANTDTQYF	TGTGCCAGCAGCCCTCTAGCGGGGGCCAACACAGATACGCAGTATTTT
many	TRBD1	TRBV19	TRBJ1-5	CASSINRQGHQPQHF	TGTGCCAGTAGTATAAATAGACAGGGCCATCAGCCCCAGCATTTT
-	-	TRBV9	TRBJ2-1	CASSPRGSGSAHEQFF	TGTGCCAGCAGCCCACGGGGGAGCGGGTCCGCGCATGAGCAGTTCTTC
many	-	TRBV19	TRBJ1-1	CASTPRRNTEAFF	TGTGCCAGTACCCCGCGGCGAAACACTGAAGCTTTCTTT
-	TRBD1	TRBV18	TRBJ1-4	CASSHRDRVEKLFF	TGTGCCAGCTCACACCGGGACAGGGTGGAAAAACTGTTTTTT
-	TRBD1	TRBV5-8	TRBJ2-5	CASINPTTGVSGETQYF	TGTGCCAGCATCAACCCCACTACAGGGGTCAGTGGCGAGACCCAGTACTTC
-	TRBD2	TRBV2	TRBJ2-1	CASSAGVVAGAYNEQFF	TGTGCCAGCAGTGCGGGGGTTGTAGCGGGGGCCTACAATGAGCAGTTCTTC
many	-	TRBV20-1	TRBJ1-5	CSARLGKRGSNQPQHF	TGCAGTGCTAGGTTAGGGAAAAGGGGGAGCAATCAGCCCCAGCATTTT
many	TRBD2	TRBV7-6	TRBJ2-3	CASSLLAGGPNTQYF	TGTGCCAGCAGCTTATTAGCGGGGGGGCCAAATACGCAGTATTTT
many	-	TRBV7-8	TRBJ1-2	CASSLDQGRGGYTF	TGTGCCAGCAGCTTAGATCAGGGCCGGGGGGGCTACACCTTC
many	TRBD1	TRBV5-4	TRBJ1-6	CASSFAHVMDRGQDNSPLHF	TGTGCCAGCAGCTTCGCCCATGTTATGGACAGGGGGCAAGATAATTCACCCCTCCACTTT
many	TRBD2	TRBV7-6	TRBJ2-5	CASMGGGQETQYF	TGTGCCAGCATGGGCGGGGGTCAAGAGACCCAGTACTTC
few	-	TRBV6-1	TRBJ1-2	CASSARQGRNGYTF	TGTGCCAGCAGTGCCCGGCAGGGGCGAAATGGCTACACCTTC
many	-	TRBV10-3	TRBJ2-7	CAITRAPRGYEQYF	TGTGCCATCACCCGGGCGCCGCGGGGTTACGAGCAGTACTTC
-	-	TRBV20-1	TRBJ2-1	CSASNPGTNEQFF	TGCAGTGCTAGTAATCCGGGGACGAATGAGCAGTTCTTC
-	-	TRBV20-1	TRBJ1-5	CSALTAGGNQPQHF	TGCAGTGCTCTGACAGCAGGGGGCAATCAGCCCCAGCATTTT
-	TRBD2	TRBV7-8	TRBJ2-1	CASSASTSGGRVWNEQFF	TGTGCCAGCAGCGCCTCGACTAGCGGGGGGCGGGTGTGGAATGAGCAGTTCTTC
-	TRBD2	TRBV10-2	TRBJ2-7	CASLGPGLAGGLGEQYF	TGCGCCAGCTTAGGACCGGGACTAGCGGGGGGGCTCGGTGAGCAGTACTTC